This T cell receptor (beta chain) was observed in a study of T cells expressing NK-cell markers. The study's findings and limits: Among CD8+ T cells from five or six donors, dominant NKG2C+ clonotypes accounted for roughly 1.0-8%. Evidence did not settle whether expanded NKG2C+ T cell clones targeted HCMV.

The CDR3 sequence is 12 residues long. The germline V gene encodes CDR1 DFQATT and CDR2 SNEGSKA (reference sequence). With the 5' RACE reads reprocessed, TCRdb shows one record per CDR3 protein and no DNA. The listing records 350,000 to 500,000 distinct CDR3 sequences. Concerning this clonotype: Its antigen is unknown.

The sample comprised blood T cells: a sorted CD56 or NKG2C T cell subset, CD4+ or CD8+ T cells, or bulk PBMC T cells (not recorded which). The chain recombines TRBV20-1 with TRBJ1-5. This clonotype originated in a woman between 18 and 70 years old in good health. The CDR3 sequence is CSASSGSGPQHF.